A selection of T cell receptor beta chains follows, all from one sample in a study of beta chain features in type 1 diabetes. Assay: immunoSEQ multiplex PCR; the TCRdb copy retains only in-frame clones and omits some. The sample carries under 400,000 clones, 11% to 15% recorded once. Sequenced: central memory CD4+ T cells from blood. Every receptor here comes from a young man in good health. CDR3s include the opening cysteine and the closing phenylalanine or tryptophan. The D gene is left open where the match is weak. Only part of the rows carry a size: once, few, many, or a class if the clone is expanded.

v_gene: TRBV2; d_gene: TRBD1; j_gene: TRBJ2-7; abundance: -; CDR3aa: CASSGQVSYEQYF; CDR3nt: TGTGCCAGCTCGGGACAGGTCTCCTACGAGCAGTACTTC
v_gene: TRBV10-3; d_gene: TRBD1; j_gene: TRBJ2-2; abundance: -; CDR3aa: CASSEGQQGKAGELFF; CDR3nt: TGTGCCAGCAGTGAGGGGCAACAGGGGAAGGCCGGGGAGCTGTTTTTT
v_gene: TRBV4-3; d_gene: -; j_gene: TRBJ2-2; abundance: -; CDR3aa: CASSQDAQLNTGELFF; CDR3nt: TGCGCCAGCAGCCAAGACGCCCAACTCAACACCGGGGAGCTGTTTTTT
v_gene: TRBV27; d_gene: -; j_gene: TRBJ2-2; abundance: -; CDR3aa: CASSLLSGMGTGELFF; CDR3nt: TGTGCCAGCAGTTTATTATCAGGGATGGGCACCGGGGAGCTGTTTTTT
v_gene: TRBV6-1; d_gene: TRBD1; j_gene: TRBJ1-1; abundance: -; CDR3aa: CASSLGQGWNTEAFF; CDR3nt: TGTGCCAGCAGCTTAGGACAGGGATGGAACACTGAAGCTTTCTTT
v_gene: TRBV2; d_gene: -; j_gene: TRBJ2-3; abundance: -; CDR3aa: CASSVIVMSDTQYF; CDR3nt: TGTGCCAGCAGTGTTATAGTTATGTCGGATACGCAGTATTTT
v_gene: TRBV11-3; d_gene: -; j_gene: TRBJ2-2; abundance: -; CDR3aa: CASSRDGDTGELFF; CDR3nt: TGTGCCAGCAGCCGGGACGGTGACACCGGGGAGCTGTTTTTT
v_gene: TRBV14; d_gene: -; j_gene: TRBJ2-2; abundance: many; CDR3aa: CASTATNTGELFF; CDR3nt: TGTGCCAGTACAGCTACGAACACCGGGGAGCTGTTTTTT
v_gene: TRBV5-5; d_gene: -; j_gene: TRBJ2-5; abundance: -; CDR3aa: CASSPAVQETQYF; CDR3nt: TGTGCCAGCAGCCCCGCGGTCCAAGAGACCCAGTACTTC
v_gene: TRBV30; d_gene: -; j_gene: TRBJ2-2; abundance: few; CDR3aa: CAWRDTGELFF; CDR3nt: TGTGCCTGGAGGGACACCGGGGAGCTGTTTTTT
v_gene: TRBV11-2; d_gene: TRBD1; j_gene: TRBJ2-1; abundance: few; CDR3aa: CASSLGTGMYNEQFF; CDR3nt: TGTGCCAGCAGCTTGGGGACAGGGATGTACAATGAGCAGTTCTTC
v_gene: TRBV7-8; d_gene: TRBD2; j_gene: TRBJ2-1; abundance: -; CDR3aa: CASSTGTRGNEQFF; CDR3nt: TGTGCCAGCAGCACCGGGACTAGAGGGAATGAGCAGTTCTTC
v_gene: TRBV5-4; d_gene: -; j_gene: TRBJ1-5; abundance: -; CDR3aa: CASSLAPNQPQHF; CDR3nt: TGTGCCAGCAGCTTGGCTCCTAATCAGCCCCAGCATTTT
v_gene: TRBV13; d_gene: -; j_gene: TRBJ1-6; abundance: many; CDR3aa: CASSLGQPNSPLHF; CDR3nt: TGTGCCAGCAGCTTAGGACAGCCTAATTCACCCCTCCACTTT
v_gene: TRBV5-1; d_gene: -; j_gene: TRBJ1-1; abundance: few; CDR3aa: CASRSDGHSTEAFF; CDR3nt: TGCGCCAGCAGATCCGACGGGCATTCGACTGAAGCTTTCTTT
v_gene: TRBV27; d_gene: TRBD2; j_gene: TRBJ2-3; abundance: -; CDR3aa: CASRFTLAGEADTRYF; CDR3nt: TGTGCCAGCAGATTCACTCTAGCGGGAGAGGCAGATACGCGGTATTTT
v_gene: TRBV6-1; d_gene: -; j_gene: TRBJ1-2; abundance: -; CDR3aa: CASSEGRGNYGYTF; CDR3nt: TGTGCCAGCAGTGAGGGTCGGGGTAACTATGGCTACACCTTC
v_gene: TRBV5-1; d_gene: TRBD2; j_gene: TRBJ2-5; abundance: -; CDR3aa: CASSLLLADQETQYF; CDR3nt: TGCGCCAGCAGCTTACTGCTAGCGGACCAAGAGACCCAGTACTTC
v_gene: TRBV27; d_gene: -; j_gene: TRBJ1-5; abundance: -; CDR3aa: CASSFEGISNQPQHF; CDR3nt: TGTGCCAGCAGTTTTGAAGGGATAAGCAATCAGCCCCAGCATTTT